The subject of this entry is one T cell receptor beta chain. As yet, its antigen is unknown. This specimen belongs to a study of cytomegalovirus exposure and HLA in healthy donors. Findings of the study overall: Later analysis showed TCR association rates varying by HLA locus, highest for DRB1 and lowest for HLA-C. It was likely that a cluster of highly shared sequence variants was a sequencing artifact.

The CDR3 covers 14 residues. Germline CDR1 is SGHTA and CDR2 is FQGTGA. The junction had 7 bases not matched to a gene; V was cut back by 5 bases and J by 8 bases. With 60 Vbeta and 13 Jbeta primers, the PCR was carried out. Sequencing used immunoSEQ multiplex PCR; TCRdb keeps in-frame clones, though not all of them. The data contain 90,000 to 110,000 clones, 83% of them singletons. The chain combines TRBV7-3 with TRBJ2-1; 9 positions match TRBD2. The sequenced sample consisted of PBMCs. The sequence was collected from a man between 18 and 35 years old in good health and CMV-seronegative. The chain's CDR3 is CASSATSGAYEQFF. The CDR3 DNA reads TGTGCCAGCAGCGCGACTAGCGGAGCCTATGAGCAGTTCTTC.